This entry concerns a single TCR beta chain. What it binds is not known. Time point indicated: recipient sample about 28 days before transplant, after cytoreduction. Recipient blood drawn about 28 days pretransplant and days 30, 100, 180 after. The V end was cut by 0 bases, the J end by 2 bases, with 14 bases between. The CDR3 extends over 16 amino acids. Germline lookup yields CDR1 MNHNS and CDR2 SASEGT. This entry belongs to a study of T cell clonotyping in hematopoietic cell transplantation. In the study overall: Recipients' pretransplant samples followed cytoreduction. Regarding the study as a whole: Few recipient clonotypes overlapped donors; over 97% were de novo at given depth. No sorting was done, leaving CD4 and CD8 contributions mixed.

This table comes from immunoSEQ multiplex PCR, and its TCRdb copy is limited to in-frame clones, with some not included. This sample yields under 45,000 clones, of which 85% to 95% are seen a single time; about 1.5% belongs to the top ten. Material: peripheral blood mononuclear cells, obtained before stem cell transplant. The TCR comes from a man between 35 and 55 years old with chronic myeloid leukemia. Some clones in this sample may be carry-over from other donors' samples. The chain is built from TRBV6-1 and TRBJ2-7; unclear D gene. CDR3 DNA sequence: TGTGCCAGCAGTGAAGCGGCGCAGGAGATCACCTACGAGCAGTACTTC. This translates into CASSEAAQEITYEQYF.